Below are 11 T cell receptor beta chains sequenced from a single sample in a study of T-cell reconstitution after alpha-beta-depleted transplantation in children. TCRbeta library construction was performed incorporating unique molecular identifiers. One entry per CDR3 protein results from TCRdb running MiXCR on the PCR reads. The table has more than 400,000 distinct CDR3 sequences, roughly an eighth seen once; the top ten hold about 14%. The sequences come from PBMCs, mostly from graft donor cells, collected 180 days after TCRalphabeta/CD19-depleted stem cell transplant. These receptors were taken from a female patient younger than 10 who had a stem cell transplant for aplastic anemia, so the T cells may come from the graft donor.

This chain links TRBV28 with TRBJ2-3; D uncertain. Germline V lookup: CDR1 MDHEN, CDR2 SYDVKM. Trimming removed 7 bases at V and 2 bases at J, with 10 bases between. The CDR3 is 13 amino acids. CDR3 region: CASKSPLTDTQYF. DNA of the CDR3: TGTGCCAGCAAAAGCCCACTCACAGATACGCAGTATTTT.

This sequence joins TRBV18 and TRBJ2-5; D is unclear. Trimming took 0 bases from V and 4 from J, leaving 18 bases between them. The CDR3 totals 17 residues. In germline, CDR1 is KGHSH, CDR2 LQKENI. The CDR3 reads CASSPPDFLGQRETQYF. The CDR3 nucleotides are TGTGCCAGCTCACCACCCGACTTTTTAGGCCAGAGAGAGACCCAGTACTTC.

This clonotype was seen only once. Given a much more abundant clone one base away, this may be a read error. The chain recombines TRBV7-8 with TRBJ2-7; TRBD2 agrees at 8 bases. Germline V gene data show CDR1 as SGHVS and CDR2 as FQNEAQ. The CDR3 spans 13 residues. The CDR3 region is CASNGRGAYEHYF. The CDR3 coding sequence is TGTGCCAGCAACGGGAGGGGGGCCTACGAGCACTACTTC.

Regarding this clonotype: The junction departs from germline at one end; a sequencing error may be responsible. The CDR3 loop reads CAISPTGGVGSGNQPQHF. The CDR3, as DNA: TGTGCCATCAGCCCTACAGGGGGCGTGGGTTCGGGCAATCAGCCCCAGCATTTT. The J gene is TRBJ1-5, the V gene TRBV13, with 9 bases identical to TRBD1. The V gene's germline CDR1 is PRHDT and CDR2 FYEKMQ (reference sequence). The CDR3 is 18 amino acids.

This chain uses TRBV4-3 with TRBJ1-3, with D hard to call. Germline lookup yields CDR1 LGHNA and CDR2 YSLEER. The germline V and J ends were trimmed by 0 bases and 4 bases, with 16 bases remaining between them. The CDR3 sequence is 17 residues long. As DNA, the CDR3 is TGCGCCAGCAGCCAAGATCTCCACAATTTATGGGGAAACACCATATATTTT. Protein: CASSQDLHNLWGNTIYF.

This chain links TRBV20-1 with TRBJ2-4; a weak D match, TRBD1 (6 bases). CDR3 length equals 15 residues. Trimming removed 0 bases at V and 3 bases at J, with 12 bases between. CDR1 is DFQATT, CDR2 SNEGSKA, per germline (reference sequence). The CDR3 loop is CSAREGRGYKNIQYF. The CDR3 bases are TGCAGTGCTAGAGAGGGCAGGGGCTACAAAAACATTCAGTACTTC.

The V and J genes are TRBV14 and TRBJ2-7; the D call may be TRBD1 or TRBD2 (5 bases each). Trimming stripped 0 bases from V and 6 bases from J, with 15 bases between. The CDR3 runs 15 residues. Looked up from germline, CDR1 is SGHDN and CDR2 is FVKESK. The CDR3 nucleotides read TGTGCCAGCAGCCAAGAGGTCCGCCCGAGGGGCGAGCAGTACTTC. Amino acid sequence: CASSQEVRPRGEQYF.

This clonotype has only a few counts. The J gene is TRBJ2-7, the V gene TRBV4-1; the D gene is possibly TRBD2 (6 bases). This CDR3 contains 15 residues. V lost 1 base and J 2 bases, leaving 12 bases between the germline ends. Germline lookup yields CDR1 MGHRA and CDR2 YSYEKL. The CDR3 sequence is CASSQARDLPYEQYV. In nucleotides, the CDR3 is TGCGCCAGCAGCCAAGCCCGGGACTTACCCTACGAGCAGTACGTC.

This chain connects TRBV28 to TRBJ1-1; a possible D gene is TRBD1 (5 bases). The V end was cut by 7 bases, the J end by 5 bases, with 26 bases between. The germline CDR1 and CDR2 sequences are MDHEN and SYDVKM. This CDR3 spans 17 amino acids. CDR3 in amino acids: CASTTVGRDPLRTEAFF. For the CDR3, the DNA is TGTGCCAGCACCACGGTGGGGAGGGACCCTCTCCGGACTGAAGCTTTCTTT.

The CDR3 region is CSARKTQYF. CDR3 nucleotide sequence: TGCAGTGCTAGAAAGACCCAGTACTTC. V is TRBV20-1 and J is TRBJ2-5; no clear D gene. Germline CDR1 and CDR2: DFQATT and SNEGSKA (reference sequence). The CDR3 length is 9 residues. V lost 2 bases and J lost 6, with 1 base in between.

This clonotype was seen at least ten times. V gene TRBV20-1 combines with J gene TRBJ1-5; weak D call: TRBD1 (6 bases). The germline CDR1 and CDR2 sequences are DFQATT and SNEGSKA (reference sequence). This CDR3 comprises 15 residues. V lost 3 bases to trimming and J lost 5 bases, with 17 bases between them. Written as DNA, the CDR3 is TGCAGTGCTAGGAAGGCAGGGGATGGGCATCAGCCCCAGCATTTT. It specifies CSARKAGDGHQPQHF.